The present TCR beta chain was sequenced within a study of post-analysis software for immune sequencing data (dated by TCRdb to 2014 to 2015). About the investigation overall: Recorded disease courses included relapsing-remitting, secondary progressive and progressive-relapsing multiple sclerosis, with some patients lacking subtype annotation. The multiple sclerosis patient repertoires were compared with roughly twelve previously published healthy control repertoires from donors aged about 6 to 26 years. A subset of samples was prepared in parallel using single-end sample barcoding, then pooled and co-amplified after Illumina adapter ligation.

Sequences SEHNR (CDR1) and FQNEAQ (CDR2) are obtained from the germline V gene (reference sequence). The CDR3 measures 12 amino acids from cysteine to phenylalanine. The retained sequence is limited to the CDR3, 36 bases, with the frame set at the first base. Trimming at the junction amounts to 3 bases on V and 9 bases on J, and the germline ends lie 9 bases apart. The library was made by PCR. Sequencing relied on an Illumina HiSeq 2500. Unique molecular identifiers were incorporated into TCR beta cDNA libraries to reduce PCR and sequencing biases. Some 500,000 cDNA molecules were obtained per 1 to 10 million input T cells, so each molecule approximated one T cell. Patient libraries were prepared and sequenced with the same protocol used for the earlier healthy control dataset. Within a given batch, samples were prepared together, multiplexed and sequenced on the same HiSeq lane. Turning to the authors' computational methods: MIGEC handled the raw barcoded reads, throwing out single-read molecular identifier groups before consensus assembly and CDR3 extraction. Clonotype tables were post-analysed with VDJtools, and diversity was normalized by down-sampling all datasets to the smallest sample size. To correct batch-related cross-sample contamination, repertoire overlap clustering matched CDR3 amino acid sequences but not nucleotide sequences. The public reads were reprocessed in TCRdb via fastp at Q25 and MiXCR, keeping in-frame beta chains. Entries are consolidated by CDR3 protein sequence, retaining the most common genes and DNA. Clone size and V and J calls follow TCRdb, not the original study. This sample is represented by hundreds of thousands of distinct CDR3 sequences; 59% of them were singletons. Approximately 10% of the sample is held by the ten biggest clonotypes.

On this clonotype: Its antigen target is currently unknown. One base away there is no much larger clone; base qualities are not given.

Points the paper makes about the study in general: Compared with controls, multiple sclerosis patients had significantly lower normalized Chao1 diversity, a finding suggesting substantial peripheral T-cell clonal expansion. The control group was slightly older than the multiple sclerosis patient group. Significantly higher frequencies in patients than in controls were found for roughly 5 TRBV segments, including TRBV5-6, TRBV5-1 and TRBV20-1. When samples were clustered directly using the F measure, samples prepared in the same batch co-clustered strongly, which prompted a batch-effect correction.

To demonstrate the VDJtools post-analysis software, the study profiled TCR beta repertoires from the peripheral blood of about 13 young patients with multiple sclerosis. Multiple sclerosis patients were children and adolescents aged about 6 to 15 years. The TCR comes from a girl aged 2 to 10 with multiple sclerosis. The V and J segments used are TRBV7-9 and TRBJ2-1; no D gene call is confident. The source material was blood. In nucleotides, the sequence is TGTGCCAGCAGCTTGGTGGGTTTTGAGCAGTTCTTC. The encoded protein is CASSLVGFEQFF.